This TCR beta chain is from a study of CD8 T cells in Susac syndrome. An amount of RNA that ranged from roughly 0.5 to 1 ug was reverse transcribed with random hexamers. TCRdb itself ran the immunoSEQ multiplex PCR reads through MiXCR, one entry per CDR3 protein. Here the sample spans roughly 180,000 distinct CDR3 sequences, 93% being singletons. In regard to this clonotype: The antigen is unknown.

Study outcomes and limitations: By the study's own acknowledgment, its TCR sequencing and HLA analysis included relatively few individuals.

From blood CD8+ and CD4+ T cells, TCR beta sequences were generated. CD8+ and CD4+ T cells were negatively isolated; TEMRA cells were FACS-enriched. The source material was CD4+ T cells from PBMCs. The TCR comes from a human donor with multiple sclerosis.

CDR3 region: CASSLGGMGLAGSGELFF. CDR3 nucleotides: TGTGCCAGCAGCCTCGGTGGGATGGGACTAGCGGGATCCGGGGAGCTGTTTTTT. This chain joins TRBV7-2 and TRBJ2-2; TRBD2 matches 13 bases. The CDR3 sequence is 18 residues long. V lost 5 bases and J lost 6; bases outside the gene matches: 12. Germline V gene lookup returns CDR1 SGHTA and CDR2 FQGNSA.